This T cell receptor (beta chain) was recorded in a study of cytomegalovirus exposure and HLA in healthy donors. Whole-study findings and limits: In a later analysis, V- and J-gene trimming of beta chains associated with a DCLRE1C missense variant, replicated independently. The authors enumerated roughly 160 TCR beta chains as linked to cytomegalovirus.

Details on this clone: Its cognate antigen is unknown.

The V and J ends lost 0 bases and 2 bases respectively, with 13 bases between them. This CDR3 is 16 amino acids long. Germline loops: CDR1 SEHNR, CDR2 FQNEAQ (reference sequence). The PCR used 60 Vbeta and 13 Jbeta primers. TCRdb's table, derived via immunoSEQ multiplex PCR, lists solely in-frame clones and lacks some. The profile shows about 190,000 clones, 80% of them singletons. The rearrangement links TRBV7-9 to TRBJ1-2; D perhaps matches TRBD1 (5 bases). This TCR derives from a man in his forties in good health and CMV-seropositive. The specimen sequenced was PBMCs. The CDR3 region is CASSLAATALNYGYTF. The CDR3 bases are TGTGCCAGCAGCTTAGCGGCGACAGCCCTCAACTATGGCTACACCTTC.